These T cell receptor beta chains were read from a single sample in a study of metastatic and nonmetastatic thyroid tumors. Through MiXCR, TCRdb re-clonotyped the PCR reads. The data hold around 19,000 clones, with more than 15% observed a single time. The specimen sequenced was tumor tissue. These receptors were obtained from a female donor with papillary thyroid cancer or a benign thyroid nodule (not recorded which). Some clones in this sample may be carry-over from other donors' samples. CDR3s include the opening cysteine and the closing phenylalanine or tryptophan. Fields, in order: CDR3 protein, CDR3 DNA, clone size, J gene, D gene, V gene. A D gene is named only where the DNA matches it firmly. Size tells how often a clone was seen (once, few, many) or the class of an expanded clone, and some rows leave it out.

CASSEDGRIATKNIQYF	TGTGCCAGCAGTGAAGACGGAAGAATAGCCACCAAAAACATTCAGTACTTC	many	TRBJ2-4	NA	TRBV2
CASLRTGGSYEQYF	TGTGCCAGTCTCCGGACAGGGGGATCCTACGAGCAGTACTTC	NA	TRBJ2-7	TRBD1	TRBV6-1
CASSQEVWPSYEQYF	TGTGCCAGCAGCCAAGAAGTCTGGCCCTCCTACGAGCAGTACTTC	medium-sized	TRBJ2-7	NA	TRBV3-1
CASSLSQGAQNTEAFF	TGCGCCAGCAGCTTGTCTCAGGGGGCTCAGAACACTGAAGCCTTCTTT	NA	TRBJ1-1	TRBD1	TRBV5-1
CASSIGTAADTQYF	TGTGCCAGTAGTATAGGGACGGCGGCAGATACGCAGTATTTT	many	TRBJ2-3	NA	TRBV19
CSARDLTRGGSYNEQFF	TGCAGTGCTAGAGATCTCACTAGGGGGGGTTCCTACAATGAGCAGTTCTTC	many	TRBJ2-1	NA	TRBV20-1
CASSRGGAATKHGYTF	TGTGCCAGTAGCCGGGGAGGGGCCGCTACCAAGCATGGCTACACCTTC	many	TRBJ1-2	NA	TRBV19
CSASGRIYGYTF	TGCAGTGCTAGCGGCAGGATCTATGGCTACACCTTC	many	TRBJ1-2	NA	TRBV20-1
CATIRAPYRGGQPQHF	TGTGCCACCATCAGAGCGCCTTACAGGGGAGGGCAGCCCCAGCATTTT	few	TRBJ1-5	TRBD1	TRBV15
CASSLHRGQPQHF	TGCGCCAGCAGCCTTCACAGGGGTCAGCCCCAGCATTTT	many	TRBJ1-5	TRBD1	TRBV5-1
CATSAKDRPNTVELFF	TGTGCCACCAGTGCTAAGGACAGGCCCAACACCGTTGAGCTGTTTTTT	NA	TRBJ2-2	TRBD1	TRBV24-1
CASSAGRSESSPLHF	TGTGCCAGCAGCGCCGGGCGCAGCGAGTCTTCACCCCTCCACTTT	NA	TRBJ1-6	NA	TRBV5-8
CASSIDRGRETQYF	TGTGCCAGTAGTATTGACAGGGGGCGGGAGACCCAGTACTTC	many	TRBJ2-5	TRBD1	TRBV19
CASSLAGGLARFTYEHYF	TGCGCCAGCAGCTTGGCCGGGGGACTAGCCCGGTTTACCTACGAGCATTACTTC	few	TRBJ2-7	TRBD2	TRBV5-1
CASDFKDRGSYEQYF	TGCGCCAGCGACTTCAAGGACAGGGGTTCCTACGAGCAGTACTTC	many	TRBJ2-7	TRBD1	TRBV5-1
CASSSAQGRNYGYTF	TGTGCCAGCAGCTCCGCACAGGGGAGAAACTATGGCTACACCTTC	many	TRBJ1-2	TRBD1	TRBV5-6
CATRDRGSLNEKLFF	TGTGCCACCAGGGACAGGGGCTCCCTTAATGAAAAACTGTTTTTT	many	TRBJ1-4	TRBD1	TRBV24-1
CASSLNTPGTSGFYEQFF	TGTGCCAGCAGCTTAAACACCCCCGGGACTAGCGGGTTCTATGAGCAGTTCTTC	many	TRBJ2-1	TRBD2	TRBV7-3
CASSPRTSGSGAGELFF	TGTGCCAGCAGCCCCCGGACTAGCGGGAGCGGGGCCGGGGAGCTGTTTTTT	many	TRBJ2-2	TRBD2	TRBV3-1
CATSFSDTQYF	TGTGCCACCAGTTTTTCGGATACGCAGTATTTT	many	TRBJ2-3	NA	TRBV24-1
CASSPRTGMSNQPEHF	TGTGCCAGCAGTCCTAGGACAGGGATGAGCAATCAGCCAGAGCATTTT	few	TRBJ1-5	TRBD1	TRBV12-3/TRBV12-4
CASSGQGATEAFF	TGTGCCAGCAGTGGACAGGGGGCCACTGAAGCTTTCTTT	many	TRBJ1-1	TRBD1	TRBV2
CASRRTGVREQYF	TGTGCCAGCAGACGTACAGGGGTAAGGGAGCAGTACTTC	many	TRBJ2-7	TRBD1	TRBV5-5
CASSLGGMASPGTYTQYF	TGTGCCAGCAGCTTAGGAGGGATGGCGTCCCCCGGCACATATACGCAGTATTTT	NA	TRBJ2-3	NA	TRBV11-2
CASSLSGLTGSSYEQYF	TGTGCCAGCAGTTTAAGTGGGCTGACAGGGAGCTCCTACGAGCAGTACTTC	NA	TRBJ2-7	TRBD1	TRBV28
CASSFLTASGSHIQYF	TGTGCCAGCAGTTTTTTGACGGCTAGCGGGAGTCACATTCAGTACTTC	NA	TRBJ2-4	TRBD2	TRBV28
CSARDSTGWDSPLHF	TGCAGTGCTCGCGACTCGACAGGGTGGGATTCACCCCTCCACTTT	NA	TRBJ1-6	TRBD1	TRBV20-1
CASSAQPGREYF	TGTGCCAGCAGTGCCCAGCCGGGACGGGAGTACTTC	many	TRBJ2-7	NA	TRBV2
CASSEATGGESENTEAFF	TGTGCCAGCAGTGAAGCGACAGGGGGCGAATCAGAAAACACTGAAGCTTTCTTT	medium-sized	TRBJ1-1	TRBD1	TRBV6-1
CASSQDGQAVDEQFF	TGCGCCAGCAGCCAAGACGGACAGGCGGTGGATGAGCAGTTCTTC	NA	TRBJ2-1	TRBD1	TRBV4-1
CASNTGGLQHF	TGTGCCAGCAATACAGGGGGCCTCCAGCATTTT	many	TRBJ1-5	TRBD1	TRBV6-1
CASSPKRVNTGELFF	TGTGCCAGCAGCCCGAAGAGGGTGAACACCGGGGAGCTGTTTTTC	few	TRBJ2-2	NA	TRBV3-1
CASSNLWAPRGHTF	TGTGCCAGCAGTAACTTGTGGGCACCGCGAGGCCACACCTTC	NA	TRBJ1-2	NA	TRBV6-1
CASSKGYNEQFF	TGTGCCAGCAGCAAAGGGTACAATGAGCAGTTCTTC	many	TRBJ2-1	NA	TRBV11-3
CASKGQANTEAFF	TGTGCCAGCAAGGGACAGGCCAACACTGAAGCTTTCTTT	many	TRBJ1-1	TRBD1	TRBV2
CASKGWGGPNNGELFF	TGTGCCAGCAAGGGATGGGGGGGGCCGAACAACGGGGAGCTGTTTTTT	few	TRBJ2-2	NA	TRBV6-1
CASRGGMIYGYTF	TGTGCCAGCAGGGGCGGTATGATCTATGGCTACACCTTC	NA	TRBJ1-2	NA	TRBV28
CASNRGGGSNVLTF	TGTGCCAGCAACCGGGGCGGTGGGTCCAACGTCCTGACTTTC	few	TRBJ2-6	NA	TRBV12-3/TRBV12-4
CASSSSGTGNTGELFF	TGTGCCAGCTCCTCATCCGGGACAGGGAACACCGGGGAGCTGTTTTTT	many	TRBJ2-2	TRBD1	TRBV12-3/TRBV12-4
CAIRGQVGRSPLHF	TGTGCTATCAGGGGACAGGTCGGTCGGTCACCCCTCCACTTT	NA	TRBJ1-6	TRBD1	TRBV6-1
CASIRTYRSSYEQYF	TGTGCCAGCATCAGGACCTACCGCAGCTCCTACGAGCAGTACTTC	few	TRBJ2-7	NA	TRBV2